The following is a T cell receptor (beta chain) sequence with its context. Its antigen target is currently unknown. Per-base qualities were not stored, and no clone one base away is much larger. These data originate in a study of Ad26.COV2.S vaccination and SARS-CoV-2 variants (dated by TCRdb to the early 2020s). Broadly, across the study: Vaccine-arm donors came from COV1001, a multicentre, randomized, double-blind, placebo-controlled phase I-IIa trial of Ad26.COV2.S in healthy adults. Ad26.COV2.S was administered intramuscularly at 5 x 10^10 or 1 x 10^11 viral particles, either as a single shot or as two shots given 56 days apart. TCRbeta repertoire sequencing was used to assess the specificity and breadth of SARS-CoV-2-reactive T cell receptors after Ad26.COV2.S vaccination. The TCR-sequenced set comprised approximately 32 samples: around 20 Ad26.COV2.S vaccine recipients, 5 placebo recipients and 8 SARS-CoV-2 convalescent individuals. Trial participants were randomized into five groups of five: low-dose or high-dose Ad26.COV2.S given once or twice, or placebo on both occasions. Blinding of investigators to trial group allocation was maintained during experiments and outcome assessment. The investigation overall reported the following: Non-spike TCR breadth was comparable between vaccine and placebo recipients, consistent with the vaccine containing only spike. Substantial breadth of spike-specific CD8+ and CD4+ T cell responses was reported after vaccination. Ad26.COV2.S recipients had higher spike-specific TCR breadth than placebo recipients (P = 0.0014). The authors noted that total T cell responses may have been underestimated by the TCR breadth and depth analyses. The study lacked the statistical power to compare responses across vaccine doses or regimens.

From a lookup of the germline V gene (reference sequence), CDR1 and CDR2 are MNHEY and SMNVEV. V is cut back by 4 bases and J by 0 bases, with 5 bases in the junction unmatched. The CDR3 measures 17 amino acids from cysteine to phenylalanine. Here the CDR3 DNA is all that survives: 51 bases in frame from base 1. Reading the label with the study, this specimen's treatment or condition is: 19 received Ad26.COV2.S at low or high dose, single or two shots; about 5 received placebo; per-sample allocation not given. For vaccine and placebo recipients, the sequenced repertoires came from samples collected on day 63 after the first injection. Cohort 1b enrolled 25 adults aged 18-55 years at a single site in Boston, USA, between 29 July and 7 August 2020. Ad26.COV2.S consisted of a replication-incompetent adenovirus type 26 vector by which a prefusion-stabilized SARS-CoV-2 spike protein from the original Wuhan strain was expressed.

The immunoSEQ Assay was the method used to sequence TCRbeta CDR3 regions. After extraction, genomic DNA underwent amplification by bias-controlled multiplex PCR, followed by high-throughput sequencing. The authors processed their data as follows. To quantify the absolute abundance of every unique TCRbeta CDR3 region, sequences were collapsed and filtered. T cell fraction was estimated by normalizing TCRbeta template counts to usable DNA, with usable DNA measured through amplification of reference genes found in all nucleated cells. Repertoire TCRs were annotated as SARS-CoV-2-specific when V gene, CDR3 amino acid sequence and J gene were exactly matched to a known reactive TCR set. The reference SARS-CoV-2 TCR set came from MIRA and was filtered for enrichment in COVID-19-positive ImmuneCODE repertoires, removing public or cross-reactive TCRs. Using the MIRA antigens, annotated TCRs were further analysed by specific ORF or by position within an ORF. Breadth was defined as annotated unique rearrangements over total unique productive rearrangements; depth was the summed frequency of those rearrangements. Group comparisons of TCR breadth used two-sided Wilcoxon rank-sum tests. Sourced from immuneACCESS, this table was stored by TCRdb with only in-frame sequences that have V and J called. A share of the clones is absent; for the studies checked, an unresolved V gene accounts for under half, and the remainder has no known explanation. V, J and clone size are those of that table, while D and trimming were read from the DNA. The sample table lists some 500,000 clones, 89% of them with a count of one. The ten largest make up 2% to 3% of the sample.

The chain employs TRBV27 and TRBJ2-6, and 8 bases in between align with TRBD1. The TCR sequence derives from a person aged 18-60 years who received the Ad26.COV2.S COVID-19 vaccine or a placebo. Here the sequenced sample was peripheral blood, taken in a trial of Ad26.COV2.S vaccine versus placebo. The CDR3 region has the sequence CASSSEGQVSGANVLTF. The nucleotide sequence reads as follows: TGTGCCAGCAGTTCGGAGGGACAGGTCTCTGGGGCCAACGTCCTGACTTTC.